These 29 T cell receptor beta chains share one sample of origin, sequenced in a study of T-cell reconstitution after alpha-beta-depleted transplantation in children. The authors prepared the TCRbeta library with unique molecular identifiers. One entry per CDR3 protein, called by TCRdb with MiXCR from the PCR reads. This sample carries about 980,000 distinct CDR3 sequences, less than 30% of them seen once, and the ten largest clones take 28%. This material consisted of PBMCs, mostly from graft donor cells, taken 360 days after TCRalphabeta/CD19-depleted stem cell transplant. Receptors originate from a boy younger than two who had a stem cell transplant for SCID, so the T cells may come from the graft donor.

The chain combines TRBV12-3 or TRBV12-4 with TRBJ2-3; tentative D call: TRBD2 (6 bases). The CDR3 sequence is 15 residues long. The ends were cut back, 5 bases at V and 3 bases at J, with 15 bases in the middle. Here the CDR3 DNA reads TGTGCCAGCAGTCCCCCCGGGGGAGTAACAGATACGCAGTATTTT. Protein sequence: CASSPPGGVTDTQYF.

This rearrangement joins TRBV20-1 to TRBJ2-3; 7 bases line up with TRBD1. The CDR3 totals 13 residues. In germline, CDR1 is DFQATT, CDR2 SNEGSKA (reference sequence). Trimming cost V 6 bases and J 6 bases; bases outside gene matches: 9. CDR3 in amino acids: CSAISRGRDTQYF. In nucleotides, the CDR3 is TGCAGTGCCATTTCTAGGGGGCGGGATACGCAGTATTTT.

The chain recombines TRBV4-3 with TRBJ1-1; D gene unclear. The CDR3 is 16 amino acids. The V and J ends lost 0 bases and 1 base respectively, with 12 bases between them. Looked up from germline, CDR1 is LGHNA and CDR2 is YSLEER. The CDR3 DNA reads TGCGCCAGCAGCCAAGAGGAGGACTCTGAGAACACTGAAGCTTTCTTT. It specifies CASSQEEDSENTEAFF.

This clonotype was detected many times. The V gene is TRBV13, the J gene TRBJ2-1, with D tentatively TRBD1 or TRBD2 (6 bases each). V shed 8 bases and J shed 2 bases, with 16 bases lying between them. The germline gives CDR1 PRHDT, CDR2 FYEKMQ (reference sequence). This CDR3 region has 15 residues. The CDR3 sequence: CASGTPRGAYNEQFF. The CDR3 bases are TGTGCCAGCGGGACCCCTAGGGGGGCCTACAATGAGCAGTTCTTC.

The chain combines TRBV7-9 with TRBJ2-3; 9 bases align to TRBD2. The CDR3 is 16 residues long. Germline V gene sequence: CDR1 SEHNR, CDR2 FQNEAQ (reference sequence). After removal of 2 bases from V and 4 bases from J, the junction contained 7 bases not matched to a gene. The CDR3 spells CASSLPRGGAADTQYF. The CDR3 nucleotides are TGTGCCAGCAGCTTACCCCGCGGGGGGGCGGCAGATACGCAGTATTTT.

This CDR3 reads CATSDTGTGAADTQYF. CDR3 DNA sequence: TGTGCCACCAGTGATACCGGGACAGGGGCCGCAGATACGCAGTATTTT. The chain has TRBV24-1 and TRBJ2-3; 10 bases fit TRBD1. V lost 3 bases and J lost 4; bases outside the gene matches: 6. Germline V lookup: CDR1 KGHDR, CDR2 SFDVKD. The CDR3 loop spans 16 amino acids.

The chain links TRBV5-6 to TRBJ2-3, with TRBD1 matching over 8 bases. The germline CDR1 and CDR2 sequences are SGHDT and YYEEEE. V lost 3 bases to trimming and J lost 5 bases; unmatched junction nucleotides: 5. CDR3 length: 14 residues. In DNA form, the CDR3 reads TGTGCCAGCAGCTCCCAGGGGGCGGGAGATACGCAGTATTTT. Its translation is CASSSQGAGDTQYF.

CDR3 protein: CASSVGTGVPGQFF. CDR3 coding DNA: TGTGCCAGCAGCGTGGGGACAGGAGTTCCGGGGCAGTTCTTC. The V gene is TRBV9, the J gene TRBJ2-1; 8 nucleotides match TRBD1. CDR3 length: 14 residues. Germline V gene data show CDR1 as SGDLS and CDR2 as YYNGEE. Trimming removed 2 bases from V and 12 bases from J; junction bases left unmatched: 10.

V is TRBV7-9 and J is TRBJ2-1, with TRBD2 as a possible D gene (5 bases). CDR3 size: 14 residues. V was clipped by 0 bases and J by 10 bases, with 13 bases between them. Germline V CDR1 and CDR2: SEHNR, FQNEAQ (reference sequence). The CDR3 spells CASSLAGVQREQFF. CDR3 DNA: TGTGCCAGCAGCTTAGCGGGCGTTCAGCGGGAGCAGTTCTTC. Together with reference TRBV7-9 and TRBJ2-1, the CDR3 gives the full variable domain: DTGVSQNPRHKITKRGQNVTFRCDPISEHNRLYWYRQTLGQGPEFLTYFQNEAQLEKSRLLSDRFSAERPKGSFSTLEIQRTEQGDSAMYLCASSLAGVQREQFFGPGTRLTVL.

This clonotype was observed a handful of times. The chain has TRBV9 and TRBJ1-2; 8 bases match TRBD1. From germline, CDR1 is SGDLS and CDR2 YYNGEE. V gave up 2 bases and J gave up 8 bases; unmatched junction bases: 8. The CDR3 is 14 residues long. This CDR3 reads CASSVRGQGGGYTF. In nucleotides, the CDR3 is TGTGCCAGCAGCGTTAGAGGACAGGGCGGAGGCTACACCTTC.

The CDR3 region is CASSFRGGGSYEQYF. The CDR3 bases are TGTGCCAGCAGTTTCCGGGGCGGGGGATCCTACGAGCAGTACTTC. This sequence joins TRBV27 and TRBJ2-7; TRBD2 aligns across 7 bases. Germline assignment: CDR1 MNHEY and CDR2 SMNVEV (reference sequence). This CDR3 region has 15 residues. The V and J ends lost 3 bases and 1 base, in that order; junction bases with no gene match: 6.

This clonotype was detected ten times or more. This sequence joins TRBV10-3 and TRBJ1-1; perhaps TRBD1 as D (5 bases). This CDR3 region has 16 residues. In germline, CDR1 is ENHRY, CDR2 SYGVKD. V shed 0 bases and J shed 12 bases, with 23 bases lying between them. The CDR3 here is CAISESTAWGTVRTFF. The CDR3 region has the DNA TGTGCCATCAGTGAGTCCACGGCCTGGGGGACGGTTAGAACTTTCTTT.

This clonotype was counted a few times. The chain carries TRBV7-8 and TRBJ2-7; D remains ambiguous. CDR3 size: 16 residues. The germline V gene encodes CDR1 SGHVS and CDR2 FQNEAQ. Trimming took off 1 base at V and 0 bases at J, with 13 bases between the two ends. The CDR3 DNA sequence: TGTGCCAGCAGCTTAGGGGTTAGGTGGAACTCCTACGAGCAGTACTTC. Translation gives CASSLGVRWNSYEQYF.

This chain links TRBV2 with TRBJ2-5, with D maybe TRBD2 (6 bases). V was cut by 6 bases and J by 6 bases, with 20 bases left in between. The germline gives CDR1 SNHLY, CDR2 FYNNEI. This CDR3 has 15 residues. The CDR3, as DNA: TGTGCCAGCAGCCCCCGGCCGGGAGTTGTTAAGACCCAGTACTTC. It specifies CASSPRPGVVKTQYF.

The chain employs TRBV6-1 and TRBJ1-1, with D maybe TRBD1 (5 bases). Trimming removed 7 bases from V and 4 bases from J, with 19 bases in between. The CDR3 length is 15 residues. Looked up from germline, CDR1 is MNHNS and CDR2 is SASEGT. For the CDR3, the DNA is TGTGCCAGCAACCTCCATGGGGGTTTGAGCACTGAAGCTTTCTTT. It codes for CASNLHGGLSTEAFF.

Only a few counts were recorded for this clonotype. The chain employs TRBV4-2 and TRBJ2-7; tentatively, D is TRBD1 (6 bases). Trimming took off 6 bases at V and 3 bases at J, with 15 bases between the two ends. Looked up from germline, CDR1 is LGHNA and CDR2 is YNFKEQ. The CDR3 contains 14 residues. The DNA for the CDR3 is TGTGCCAGCAGTCTTAACAGGGAGAACTACGAGCAGTACTTC. The encoded protein is CASSLNRENYEQYF.

This chain uses TRBV4-1 with TRBJ1-1; D gene ambiguous. Germline V gives CDR1 MGHRA, CDR2 YSYEKL. The CDR3 loop spans 14 amino acids. Trimming shortened V by 5 bases and J by 0 bases, and 10 bases separated the two germline ends. Here the CDR3 DNA reads TGCGCCAGCAGCAGAGACGGGATGAACACTGAAGCTTTCTTT. It codes for CASSRDGMNTEAFF.

This sequence joins TRBV20-1 and TRBJ2-3, with 11 nucleotides matching TRBD2. Germline CDR1 is DFQATT and CDR2 is SNEGSKA (reference sequence). The CDR3 is 15 residues long. The trim removed 3 bases at V and 2 bases at J, leaving 4 bases unmatched. The CDR3 DNA follows: TGCAGTGCTAGCTCGACTAGCGGGGACACAGATACGCAGTATTTT. Protein sequence: CSASSTSGDTDTQYF.

This clonotype has more than one count but fewer than ten. This chain connects TRBV20-1 to TRBJ2-7; a possible D gene is TRBD2 (5 bases). Trimming removed 0 bases at V and 5 bases at J, with 11 bases between. Germline assignment: CDR1 DFQATT and CDR2 SNEGSKA (reference sequence). The CDR3 spans 13 residues. Here the CDR3 reads CSARDPGRNEQYF. The CDR3, as DNA: TGCAGTGCTAGAGACCCGGGGAGAAACGAGCAGTACTTC.

The chain links TRBV10-3 to TRBJ2-7; D is tentatively TRBD1 or TRBD2 (5 bases each). CDR3 size: 17 residues. Trimming took 2 bases from V and 1 from J, leaving 18 bases between them. Germline V gene data show CDR1 as ENHRY and CDR2 as SYGVKD. The CDR3: CAISEGGRGVKSYEQYF. Written as DNA, the CDR3 is TGTGCCATCAGTGAGGGGGGAAGGGGAGTGAAGTCCTACGAGCAGTACTTC.

The rearrangement uses TRBV7-2 and TRBJ2-1; possible D gene TRBD2, 7 bases. The length of the CDR3 is 14 residues. Germline CDR1 is SGHTA and CDR2 is FQGNSA. The ends were cut back, 8 bases at V and 5 bases at J, with 16 bases in the middle. The CDR3 DNA reads as TGTGCCAGCCACCCGGGGGGCGCCCACAATGAGCAGTTCTTC. Its translation is CASHPGGAHNEQFF.

This chain joins TRBV5-1 and TRBJ2-3; TRBD2 aligns across 13 bases. The J segment lost 7 bases and the V segment lost 4 bases, leaving 6 bases of the junction unmatched. Per the germline V gene, CDR1 is SGHRS and CDR2 is YFSETQ. The CDR3 totals 15 residues. The CDR3 here is CASSPGLAGLHTQYF. CDR3 sequence (DNA): TGCGCCAGCAGCCCGGGACTAGCGGGGCTCCATACGCAGTATTTT. Filled out from reference TRBV5-1 and TRBJ2-3, the complete variable domain reads KAGVTQTPRYLIKTRGQQVTLSCSPISGHRSVSWYQQTPGQGLQFLFEYFSETQRNKGNFPGRFSGRQFSNSRSEMNVSTLELGDSALYLCASSPGLAGLHTQYFGPGTRLTVL.

The chain employs TRBV7-2 and TRBJ2-1; D may be TRBD2 (6 bases). The germline V and J ends were trimmed by 5 bases and 4 bases, with 18 bases remaining between them. The germline gives CDR1 SGHTA, CDR2 FQGNSA. CDR3 length equals 16 residues. The CDR3 region is CASSPHSWGEYNEQFF. The CDR3 DNA reads TGTGCCAGCAGCCCCCATAGTTGGGGGGAATACAATGAGCAGTTCTTC.

The chain employs TRBV5-1 and TRBJ2-2, with D possibly TRBD2 on 7 matching bases. Germline V gene sequence: CDR1 SGHRS, CDR2 YFSETQ. V lost 4 bases and J 6 bases, leaving 13 bases between the germline ends. The CDR3 is made up of 14 amino acids. In nucleotides, the CDR3 is TGCGCCAGCAGCCCTGTGGGGGGGCCCGGGGAGCTGTTTTTT. It yields the protein CASSPVGGPGELFF.

This sequence joins TRBV11-2 and TRBJ2-7, with a weak D call TRBD2 (5 bases). This CDR3 is 15 amino acids long. Trimming removed 1 base from V and 3 bases from J, with 13 bases in between. Germline values: CDR1 SGHAT, CDR2 FQNNGV. The CDR3 DNA reads TGTGCCAGCAGCTTAGGTCTGGCGGGCCTCTACGAGCAGTACTTC. Its protein is CASSLGLAGLYEQYF.

This clonotype came up a few times. The chain joins TRBV12-3 or TRBV12-4 to TRBJ2-1, with 7 bases matching TRBD2. This CDR3 spans 17 amino acids. V shed 5 bases and J 6 bases; nucleotides not matched to a gene: 16. DNA for the CDR3: TGTGCCAGCAGTCACACGACGATCCAGCGGGGACTCAATGAGCAGTTCTTC. Its protein product is CASSHTTIQRGLNEQFF.

V gene TRBV20-1 combines with J gene TRBJ1-1; unclear D gene. There are 15 residues in the CDR3. In germline, CDR1 is DFQATT, CDR2 SNEGSKA (reference sequence). V dropped 3 bases and J dropped 0 bases, with 14 bases sitting between them. CDR3 sequence (DNA): TGCAGTGCTAGTGAAAATGGGGAGTTGAACACTGAAGCTTTCTTT. Residues: CSASENGELNTEAFF.

J is TRBJ1-6 and V is TRBV5-6; 7 nucleotides line up with TRBD1. The CDR3 has 15 residues. V was pared by 4 bases and J by 9 bases, with 10 bases of the junction left unmatched. Per the germline V gene, CDR1 is SGHDT and CDR2 is YYEEEE. The CDR3 here is CASSGLPGGGSPLHF. DNA for the CDR3: TGTGCCAGCAGCGGACTACCAGGGGGGGGTTCACCCCTCCACTTT.

The V call is TRBV2, the J call TRBJ2-1; 9 positions match TRBD2. The CDR3 totals 14 residues. V lost 7 bases and J lost 8; bases outside the gene matches: 9. Germline lookup yields CDR1 SNHLY and CDR2 FYNNEI. The CDR3 loop is CASKGGGAPDEQFF. CDR3 in DNA: TGTGCCAGCAAGGGCGGGGGGGCCCCCGATGAGCAGTTCTTC.